These T cell receptor beta chains were read from a single sample in a study of blood T cell repertoires in COVID-19. Assay: immunoSEQ multiplex PCR; the TCRdb copy retains only in-frame clones and omits some. The repertoire holds 300,000 to 450,000 clones, with roughly 86% as singletons. The sample consisted of PBMCs or T cells enriched from blood (not recorded which). Receptors originate from a woman aged 25 to 39 who had been exposed to COVID-19. The CDR3 runs from the conserved cysteine through the conserved F or W. The D gene is left open where the match is weak. Only part of the rows carry a size: once, few, many, or a class if the clone is expanded.

TRBJ1-6 TRBV28 . 15 . CASSSPAGYNSPLHF TGTGCCAGCAGTTCCCCGGCAGGTTATAATTCACCCCTCCACTTT
TRBJ2-1 TRBV11-2 TRBD2 16 . CASSPEAGGGSNEQFF TGTGCCAGCAGCCCGGAAGCGGGAGGGGGGTCGAATGAGCAGTTCTTC
TRBJ2-1 TRBV30 . 13 . CAWAGSSYNEQFF TGTGCCTGGGCAGGGTCCTCCTACAATGAGCAGTTCTTC
TRBJ2-5 TRBV11-3 . 14 . CASTPRDSQETQYF TGTGCCAGCACCCCCCGGGACTCTCAAGAGACCCAGTACTTC
TRBJ1-1 TRBV2 TRBD1 14 . CASSTGTGRTEAFF TGTGCCAGCAGTACCGGGACAGGGCGGACTGAAGCTTTCTTT
TRBJ1-2 TRBV5-1 TRBD1 17 few CASSLDGTGTGGVGYTF TGCGCCAGCAGCTTGGACGGAACCGGGACAGGGGGCGTTGGCTACACCTTC
TRBJ2-1 TRBV5-4 TRBD2 16 . CASSPGTSGAPNEQFF TGTGCCAGCAGCCCCGGGACTAGCGGGGCCCCCAATGAGCAGTTCTTC
TRBJ1-1 TRBV11-3 TRBD1 14 . CASSFGQGNTEAFF TGTGCCAGCAGCTTCGGACAGGGGAACACTGAAGCTTTCTTT
TRBJ2-1 TRBV3-1/TRBV3-2 TRBD2 15 . CASSQDPSGYNEQFF TGTGCCAGCAGCCAAGACCCTAGCGGGTACAATGAGCAGTTCTTC
TRBJ1-2 TRBV5-6 . 14 . CASSPITRGYGYTF TGTGCCAGCAGCCCGATAACCCGAGGCTATGGCTACACCTTC
TRBJ2-1 TRBV12-3/TRBV12-4 TRBD2 13 . CASSGRAANEQFF TGTGCCAGTAGCGGGAGGGCCGCCAATGAGCAGTTCTTC
TRBJ1-3 TRBV19 . 14 . CASSMASSGNTIYF TGTGCCAGTAGTATGGCTAGCTCTGGAAACACCATATATTTT
TRBJ2-7 TRBV28 TRBD1 14 . CASSSGTGNYEQYF TGTGCCAGCAGTTCCGGGACAGGAAACTACGAGCAGTACTTC
TRBJ2-7 TRBV11-2 . 13 . CASSLELSLEQYF TGTGCCAGCAGCTTAGAATTGAGCCTCGAGCAGTACTTC
TRBJ2-1 TRBV15 . 13 . CATSSPGLHEQFF TGTGCCACCAGCAGCCCGGGTTTGCATGAGCAGTTCTTC
TRBJ1-1 TRBV9 . 14 . CASSVGGANTEAFF TGTGCCAGCAGCGTAGGGGGAGCGAACACTGAAGCTTTCTTT
TRBJ2-4 TRBV24-1 . 13 . CATSDRGKNIQYF TGTGCCACCAGTGACAGGGGAAAAAACATTCAGTACTTC
TRBJ2-5 TRBV2 TRBD2 15 . CASKQPGLARETQYF TGTGCCAGCAAGCAACCGGGACTAGCGAGAGAGACCCAGTACTTC
TRBJ2-1 TRBV6-4 TRBD1 14 . CASSEGQGPNEQFF TGTGCCAGCAGTGAGGGACAGGGGCCCAATGAGCAGTTCTTC
TRBJ1-5 TRBV28 . 14 . CASTDRNSNQPQHF TGTGCCAGCACCGACAGGAATAGCAATCAGCCCCAGCATTTT
TRBJ2-3 TRBV7-3 . 17 . CASSRLPAELYTDTQYF TGTGCCAGCAGCCGTCTGCCAGCGGAGCTATACACAGATACGCAGTATTTT
TRBJ2-5 TRBV10-1 . 16 . CASSLGGTGNQETQYF TGCGCCAGCAGTCTAGGTGGGACTGGAAACCAAGAGACCCAGTACTTC
TRBJ2-2 TRBV28 TRBD2 14 . CASIFGSGVGELFF TGTGCCAGCATCTTCGGCAGCGGGGTCGGGGAGCTGTTTTTT
TRBJ1-5 TRBV5-3 . 13 once CARSYRGNQPQHF TGTGCCAGAAGTTACAGGGGCAATCAGCCCCAGCATTTT
TRBJ2-5 TRBV24-1 TRBD2 14 . CATSDSLAQETQYF TGTGCCACCAGTGATTCACTAGCGCAAGAGACCCAGTACTTC
TRBJ2-3 TRBV5-1 . 19 . CASSRTLLGGNVGTDTQYF TGCGCCAGCAGCAGGACCCTTTTGGGGGGAAACGTTGGCACAGATACGCAGTATTTT
TRBJ1-6 TRBV30 TRBD1 15 . CAWTLAGQGNSPLHF TGTGCCTGGACGCTGGCGGGACAGGGGAATTCACCCCTCCACTTT
TRBJ2-7 TRBV18 TRBD2 15 few CASSSLAGDLYEQYF TGTGCCAGCTCATCTCTAGCGGGAGACCTCTACGAGCAGTACTTC
TRBJ2-5 TRBV6-4 TRBD2 15 . CASSDSASGAETQYF TGTGCCAGCAGTGATTCGGCTAGCGGGGCCGAGACCCAGTACTTC
TRBJ1-1 TRBV2 . 14 . CASNINGMNTEAFF TGTGCCAGCAACATCAACGGGATGAACACTGAAGCTTTCTTT
TRBJ1-1 TRBV25-1 TRBD1 14 . CASSGMQGETEAFF TGTGCCAGCAGCGGCATGCAGGGGGAAACTGAAGCTTTCTTT
TRBJ2-6 TRBV27 TRBD1 18 . CASSLEPPGGPGANVLTF TGTGCCAGCAGTTTAGAACCCCCAGGGGGCCCTGGGGCCAACGTCCTGACTTTC
TRBJ2-5 TRBV7-3 . 15 . CASSLTGGRGETQYF TGTGCCAGCAGCTTAACTGGTGGGAGGGGGGAGACCCAGTACTTC
TRBJ2-1 TRBV7-9 . 12 few CADDLGLGEQFF TGTGCCGACGATTTGGGGCTTGGTGAGCAGTTCTTC
TRBJ2-3 TRBV18 . 14 . CASSPTRSTDTQYF TGTGCCAGCTCACCGACTCGAAGCACAGATACGCAGTATTTT
TRBJ1-5 TRBV28 . 12 . CASSNNPSAQHF TGTGCCAGCAGCAATAATCCTTCGGCCCAGCATTTT
TRBJ2-7 TRBV28 TRBD2 20 . CASSLLETITTSGRVYDQYF TGTGCCAGCAGTTTATTGGAAACAATAACGACTAGCGGGAGGGTGTATGATCAGTACTTC
TRBJ2-3 TRBV18 TRBD2 17 once CASSPRGERAGADTQYF TGTGCCAGCTCACCAAGGGGCGAGAGAGCGGGAGCCGATACGCAGTATTTT
TRBJ2-7 TRBV19 . 14 . CASSAAAGSYEQYF TGTGCCAGTAGTGCGGCGGCAGGGTCCTACGAGCAGTACTTC
TRBJ2-3 TRBV2 TRBD1 15 once CASGDRVGGTDTQYF TGTGCCAGCGGCGACAGGGTAGGGGGCACAGATACGCAGTATTTT
TRBJ2-7 TRBV6-5 . 14 . CASSQTISSYEQYF TGTGCCAGCAGTCAGACTATCAGCTCCTACGAGCAGTACTTC
TRBJ2-5 TRBV12-5 TRBD2 18 once CASGWGLAGREYQETQYF TGTGCTAGTGGTTGGGGACTAGCGGGGAGGGAGTACCAAGAGACCCAGTACTTC
TRBJ1-2 TRBV15 . 13 . CATSRSTGYGYTF TGTGCCACCAGCAGATCAACAGGGTATGGCTACACCTTC
TRBJ2-5 TRBV4-1 TRBD1 16 once CASSLTGARERETQYF TGCGCCAGCAGCCTGACAGGGGCCCGGGAGAGGGAGACCCAGTACTTC
TRBJ2-1 TRBV5-8 . 14 once CASSLGADYNEQFF TGTGCCAGCAGCTTGGGGGCAGACTACAATGAGCAGTTCTTC
TRBJ1-3 TRBV6-1 TRBD1 15 . CASSDQGASGNTIYF TGTGCCAGCAGTGATCAGGGGGCGTCCGGAAACACCATATATTTT
TRBJ2-3 TRBV10-3 . 14 . CAISGTVRTDTQYF TGTGCCATCAGTGGGACAGTCCGTACAGATACGCAGTATTTT
TRBJ1-6 TRBV19 . 15 . CASSIEARESSPLHF TGTGCCAGTAGTATAGAAGCGAGGGAGAGTTCACCCCTCCACTTT
TRBJ2-5 TRBV28 TRBD2 15 . CASSLTLAGRETQYF TGTGCCAGCAGTTTAACACTAGCGGGGCGGGAGACCCAGTACTTC
TRBJ2-7 TRBV13 . 14 . CASSLGQSLYEQYF TGTGCCAGCAGCCTGGGACAAAGCCTCTACGAGCAGTACTTC
TRBJ1-2 TRBV24-1 . 12 once CATRGRAGGYTF TGTGCCACCAGGGGCAGGGCAGGTGGCTACACCTTC